Listed below are T cell receptor beta chains from one sample, sequenced in a study of shared clonotypes between healthy human individuals. Only in-frame clones appear in the TCRdb table, and some are missing; sequencing was by immunoSEQ multiplex PCR. The sample carries about 690,000 clones, about 90% recorded once. The material sequenced was memory CD8+ T cells from PBMCs. These receptors were obtained from a man aged 18-30 years in good health. Some clones in this sample may be carry-over from other donors' samples. Each CDR3 is given with its conserved first and last residue. The order of the fields is clone size, V gene, J gene, D gene, CDR3 DNA, CDR3 protein. A D gene is named only where the DNA matches it firmly. Some rows mark clone size as missing; the rest say once, few, many or name a class of expanded clone.

NA	TRBV9	TRBJ2-2	TRBD2	TGTGCCAGCAGGAGAGCGGGAGAGAACACCGGGGAGCTGTTTTTT	CASRRAGENTGELFF
many	TRBV4-1	TRBJ2-1	TRBD2	TGCGCCAGCAGCCAAAGACGCGCGGGGGGGAATGAGCAGTTCTTC	CASSQRRAGGNEQFF
NA	TRBV6-5	TRBJ2-7	TRBD1	TGTGCCAGCAGAACCGGGACAGGGATGTACGAGCAGTACTTC	CASRTGTGMYEQYF
NA	TRBV18	TRBJ1-6	NA	TGTGCCAGCTCACCGGGACATCTTAATTCACCCCTCCACTTT	CASSPGHLNSPLHF
NA	TRBV9	TRBJ1-5	NA	TGTGCCAGCAGCGTAGGGCCGGGGGGGCCGAATAGCAATCAGCCCCAGCATTTT	CASSVGPGGPNSNQPQHF
NA	TRBV28	TRBJ2-1	TRBD1	TGTGCCAGCAGCTATCGGGACAGGGTTGTTGATCCGTTCTTC	CASSYRDRVVDPFF
NA	TRBV28	TRBJ1-1	NA	TGTGCCAGCAGTTTACAGATGTGGGACACTGAAGCTTTCTTT	CASSLQMWDTEAFF
few	TRBV25-1	TRBJ2-7	NA	TGTGCCAGCAGTGAATGGTACGAGCAGTACTTC	CASSEWYEQYF
few	TRBV7-9	TRBJ2-1	NA	TGTGCCAGCAGCTTCCTCGGGCAGTTCTTC	CASSFLGQFF
once	TRBV27	TRBJ1-4	TRBD1	TGTGCCAGCAGTTTAAGTATTCGGCCGGGACAGGGGTTTGAAAAACTGTTTTTT	CASSLSIRPGQGFEKLFF
NA	TRBV1	TRBJ2-2	NA	TGCACCAGCAGCCAAGGGGCAGGGGCAAACACCGGGGAGCTGTTTTTT	CTSSQGAGANTGELFF
NA	TRBV19	TRBJ1-5	NA	TGTGCCAGTAGTATCGGTTCGGGCAGGGTTCAGCCCCAGCATTTT	CASSIGSGRVQPQHF
once	TRBV6-1	TRBJ1-1	NA	TGTGCCAGCAGTGAGTCGGGGATTTTCACTGAAGCTTTCTTT	CASSESGIFTEAFF
NA	TRBV28	TRBJ2-5	TRBD1	TGTGCCAGCAAACAGGGGGCCCAAGAGACCCAGTACTTC	CASKQGAQETQYF
NA	TRBV6-1	TRBJ2-2	NA	TGTGCCAGCAGTGAAGATCCGCCAGGGCTGGTTTTAACGGTCGGGGAGCTGTTTTTT	CASSEDPPGLVLTVGELFF
NA	TRBV27	TRBJ1-1	TRBD1	TGTGCCAGCAGTATACAGGGGCGTGGGACTGAAGCTTTCTTT	CASSIQGRGTEAFF
NA	TRBV6-5	TRBJ2-5	NA	TGTGCCAGCAGTTACCCCCCCGTGCAGTACTTC	CASSYPPVQYF
NA	TRBV28	TRBJ1-1	NA	TGTGCCAGCAGTTTGGCGGGGGGCGAGAACACTGAAGCTTTCTTT	CASSLAGGENTEAFF
NA	TRBV10-3	TRBJ1-2	NA	TGTGCCATCAGTGAGGCAGTGGAGGACTATGGCTACACCTTC	CAISEAVEDYGYTF
NA	TRBV9	TRBJ1-2	NA	TGTGCCAGCAGCGCTCACCCGGGCAACTATGGCTACACCTTC	CASSAHPGNYGYTF
NA	TRBV29-1	TRBJ2-7	NA	TGCAGCGTTGAAGGTCCCACGGCGGCGGGAACCTACGAGCAGTACTTC	CSVEGPTAAGTYEQYF
few	TRBV14	TRBJ1-1	NA	TGTGCCAGCAGCCACTACTCTTCAGTGAACACTGAAGCTTTCTTT	CASSHYSSVNTEAFF
NA	TRBV7-2	TRBJ2-5	NA	TGTGCCAGCAGCTTAGTCCCCCGACGGGAGACCCAGTACTTC	CASSLVPRRETQYF
NA	TRBV25-1	TRBJ2-7	NA	TGTGCCAGCAGTGAATGGCAGGGGGGCGAGCAGTACTTC	CASSEWQGGEQYF
NA	TRBV4-1	TRBJ2-7	TRBD2	TGCGCCAGCAGCCAAGGGGGGTCTAGCGGAGAGCTTATAACCTACGAGCAGTACTTC	CASSQGGSSGELITYEQYF
few	TRBV6-5	TRBJ1-2	TRBD1	TGTGCCAGCAGTTACTTTACAGGGGGCAACTATGGCTACACCTTC	CASSYFTGGNYGYTF
NA	TRBV27	TRBJ1-5	NA	TGTGCCAGCAGTTTAGGGGGGTATAGCAATCAGCCCCAGCATTTT	CASSLGGYSNQPQHF
NA	TRBV7-2	TRBJ2-1	NA	TGTGCCAGCAGCCTAGGGGCCGAGCTGTACAGGGATGAGCAGTTCTTC	CASSLGAELYRDEQFF
NA	TRBV5-4	TRBJ2-7	NA	TGTGCCAGCAGCTTGGTCAGGGATTCCTACGAGCAGTACTTC	CASSLVRDSYEQYF
NA	TRBV28	TRBJ2-1	TRBD1	TGTGCCAGCAAAACGCCGGGACAGGGGCGGGATGAGCAGTTCTTC	CASKTPGQGRDEQFF
NA	TRBV4-1	TRBJ1-1	NA	TGCGCCAGCAGCCCCACCGAGGGGTCGAACACTGAAGCTTTCTTT	CASSPTEGSNTEAFF
NA	TRBV28	TRBJ2-7	NA	TGTGCCAGCAGTCCCACTAGCAGCTTCTACGAGCAGTACTTC	CASSPTSSFYEQYF
NA	TRBV7-8	TRBJ2-7	NA	TGTGCCAGCAGCCCTCCCGGCAGGGGCGATCCCTACGAGCAGTACTTC	CASSPPGRGDPYEQYF
NA	TRBV28	TRBJ1-2	TRBD1	TGTGCCAGCAGTTTTAACAGGGGAAACTATGGCTACACCTTC	CASSFNRGNYGYTF
NA	TRBV29-1	TRBJ2-7	NA	TGCAGCGTTGGGGACCGAGTCTACGAGCAGTACTTC	CSVGDRVYEQYF
NA	TRBV5-1	TRBJ1-3	NA	TGCGCCAGCAGCGTGGGACGTATTAGCTCTGGAAACATCATATATTTT	CASSVGRISSGNIIYF
NA	TRBV7-9	TRBJ2-1	TRBD2	TGTGCCAGCAGCCCCCCGGGGGGGCCCTACAATGAGCAGTTCTTC	CASSPPGGPYNEQFF
NA	TRBV4-2	TRBJ2-7	TRBD1	TGTGCCAGCAGCCAAGAAGACAGGGGTTCCTACGAGCAGTACTTC	CASSQEDRGSYEQYF
NA	TRBV15	TRBJ2-7	NA	TGTGCCACCAGCAGAGATGTGGCCAGACAGATCTACGAGCAGTACTTC	CATSRDVARQIYEQYF
NA	TRBV15	TRBJ2-3	NA	TGTGCCACCAGCAGGTCGGATAACACAGATACGCAGTATTTT	CATSRSDNTDTQYF
NA	TRBV7-9	TRBJ2-7	NA	TGTGCCAGCAGCCAGGGGCAGGGGAATTCCTACGAGCAGTACTTC	CASSQGQGNSYEQYF
NA	TRBV9	TRBJ2-6	TRBD1	TGTGCCAGCAGCCCATTGACAGGGGGGAACTCTGGGGCCAACGTCCTGACTTTC	CASSPLTGGNSGANVLTF
NA	TRBV27	TRBJ2-3	TRBD2	TGTGCCAGCAGTTTTCGACTAGCGGGAGCACCCGATACGCAGTATTTT	CASSFRLAGAPDTQYF
once	TRBV6-5	TRBJ2-2	NA	TGTGCCAGCAGAGAGACCGGCGGCCTCACCGGGGAGCTGTTTTTT	CASRETGGLTGELFF
NA	TRBV29-1	TRBJ2-5	TRBD1	TGCAGCGTCGGACAGGGGGAGACCCAGTACTTC	CSVGQGETQYF
NA	TRBV14	TRBJ2-5	NA	TGTGCCAGCAGCCGCTTCCGGGACACATTCCCCGGAGAGACCCAGTACTTC	CASSRFRDTFPGETQYF
few	TRBV9	TRBJ2-7	TRBD2	TGTGCCAGCAGCGGGAGCGGGGACTCCTACGAGCAGTACTTC	CASSGSGDSYEQYF
NA	TRBV4-1	TRBJ1-4	TRBD1	TGCGCCAGCAGCCGCACAGGGGGGGCTAATGAAAAACTGTTTTTT	CASSRTGGANEKLFF